The 5 T cell receptor beta chains presented below share a single source sample, sequenced in a study of T cells in tuberculosis. Method: immunoSEQ multiplex PCR; TCRdb's copy keeps in-frame clones and lacks some. This sample has roughly 19,000 clones, with approximately 92% found just once. Specimen: PBMCs. The receptors derive from a donor aged 10-29 years with latent tuberculosis or without tuberculosis infection.

The J gene is TRBJ1-5, the V gene TRBV6-1, with 8 nucleotides matching TRBD1. V dropped 3 bases and J dropped 1; count of bases not matched to a gene: 8. Germline loops: CDR1 MNHNS, CDR2 SASEGT. The CDR3 contains 17 residues. The DNA for the CDR3 is TGTGCCAGCAGTGACTGGGAGGCAGGGGGCAGCAATCAGCCCCAGCATTTT. It is translated as CASSDWEAGGSNQPQHF.

The rearrangement uses TRBV9 and TRBJ2-6; D perhaps matches TRBD1 (5 bases). Trimming cost V 4 bases and J 0 bases, with 17 bases left between them. This CDR3 has 18 residues. Germline loops: CDR1 SGDLS, CDR2 YYNGEE. This chain's CDR3 is CASSFRQSRSSGANVLTF. DNA of the CDR3: TGTGCCAGCAGCTTTAGACAGTCTCGGTCCTCTGGGGCCAACGTCCTGACTTTC.

The rearrangement links TRBV6-1 to TRBJ1-3; D ambiguous. Trimming stripped 1 base from V and 0 bases from J, with 7 bases between. Germline V gene data show CDR1 as MNHNS and CDR2 as SASEGT. The CDR3 spans 15 residues. The CDR3 sequence: CASSEGPVSGNTIYF. The DNA of the CDR3 is TGTGCCAGCAGTGAAGGTCCGGTCTCTGGAAACACCATATATTTT.

The chain employs TRBV27 and TRBJ2-7, with TRBD1 matching 10 bases. Germline V gives CDR1 MNHEY, CDR2 SMNVEV (reference sequence). V dropped 6 bases and J dropped 1; count of bases not matched to a gene: 0. The CDR3 has 13 residues. CDR3 sequence (DNA): TGTGCCAGCAGGGACAGGGGGTCCTACGAGCAGTACTTC. It translates to CASRDRGSYEQYF.

This chain joins TRBV7-6 and TRBJ2-5; 9 bases match TRBD1. This CDR3 is built from 14 residues. V trimming: 4 bases; J trimming: 5 bases; junction bases outside the gene matches: 5. CDR1 is SGHVS, CDR2 FNYEAQ, per germline. The CDR3 DNA follows: TGTGCCAGCAGCTACAGGGGGCTAGGGGAGACCCAGTACTTC. Translation: CASSYRGLGETQYF.